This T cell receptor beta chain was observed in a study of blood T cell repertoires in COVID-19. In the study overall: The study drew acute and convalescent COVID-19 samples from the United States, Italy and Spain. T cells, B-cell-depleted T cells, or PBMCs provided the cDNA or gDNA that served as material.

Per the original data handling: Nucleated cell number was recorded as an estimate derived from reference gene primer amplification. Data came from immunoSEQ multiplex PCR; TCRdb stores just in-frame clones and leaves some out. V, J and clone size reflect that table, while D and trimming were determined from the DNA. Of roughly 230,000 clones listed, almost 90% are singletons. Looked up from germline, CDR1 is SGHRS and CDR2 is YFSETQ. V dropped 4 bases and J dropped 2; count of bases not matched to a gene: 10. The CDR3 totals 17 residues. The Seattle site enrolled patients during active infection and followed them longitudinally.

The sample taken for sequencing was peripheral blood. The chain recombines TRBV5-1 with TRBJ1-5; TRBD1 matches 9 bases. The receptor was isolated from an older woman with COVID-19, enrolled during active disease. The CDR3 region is CASSQQRDRAGNQPQHF. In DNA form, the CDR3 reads TGCGCCAGCAGCCAACAACGGGACAGGGCAGGCAATCAGCCCCAGCATTTT.